The 5 T cell receptor beta chains in this list originate from one sample, sequenced in a study of T cells in Graves' hyperthyroidism and ophthalmopathy. RNA transcripts were the template for amplifying TCR beta CDR3 regions. The TCR CDR3 was amplified in a first-round RT-PCR using the HTBI primer set. MiXCR, applied by TCRdb to the multiplex PCR reads, yields one record per CDR3 protein. The sample has under 350,000 distinct CDR3 sequences, more than 15% seen once. The sequenced sample consisted of blood. The receptors were gathered from a woman aged 60-70 years with Graves' ophthalmopathy.

The genes are TRBV9 and TRBJ2-6; 7 bases are a match to TRBD1. CDR3 length: 15 residues. The germline V gene encodes CDR1 SGDLS and CDR2 YYNGEE. The J segment lost 6 bases and the V segment lost 3 bases, leaving 6 bases of the junction unmatched. The DNA for the CDR3 is TGTGCCAGCAGCGCAACAGGGGTCCCGGCCAACGTCCTGACTTTC. It codes for CASSATGVPANVLTF.

In this sample, this clonotype turned up many times. V usage is TRBV20-1 and J usage is TRBJ1-2, with TRBD1 matching over 10 bases. The germline V gene encodes CDR1 DFQATT and CDR2 SNEGSKA (reference sequence). V was pared by 4 bases and J by 2 bases, with 7 bases of the junction left unmatched. This CDR3 contains 15 residues. CDR3 bases: TGCAGTGCTATCCGACCGGGACAGGGGAACTATGGCTACACCTTC. Protein product: CSAIRPGQGNYGYTF.

Points on this clonotype: A much larger clonotype is one base distant, so this may be a read error. V usage is TRBV30 and J usage is TRBJ1-5, with D uncertain. CDR1 is GTSNPN, CDR2 SVGIG, per germline (reference sequence). The CDR3 extends over 15 amino acids. CDR3 coding DNA: TGTGCCTGGGGTGTACTCCGGGGAGACAATCAGCCCCAGCATTTT. It is translated as CAWGVLRGDNQPQHF.

This clonotype was recorded many times. The rearrangement joins TRBV2 to TRBJ2-1; D might be TRBD1 or TRBD2, each matching 5 bases. V was pared by 5 bases and J by 4 bases, with 12 bases between. The CDR3 consists of 14 residues. The V gene's germline CDR1 is SNHLY and CDR2 FYNNEI. The DNA of the CDR3 is TGTGCCAGCAGTACCGGGACGGAGTACAATGAGCAGTTCTTC. It yields the protein CASSTGTEYNEQFF.

There are a few counts of this clonotype. The chain uses TRBV27 and TRBJ2-7; D may be TRBD2 (6 bases). The CDR3 runs to 14 residues. The V gene lost 1 base and the J gene lost 3 bases, with 10 bases spanning the gap. Germline V gives CDR1 MNHEY, CDR2 SMNVEV (reference sequence). DNA of the CDR3: TGTGCCAGCAGTTTATTCGGGGGAAACTACGAGCAGTACTTC. Translating it yields CASSLFGGNYEQYF.